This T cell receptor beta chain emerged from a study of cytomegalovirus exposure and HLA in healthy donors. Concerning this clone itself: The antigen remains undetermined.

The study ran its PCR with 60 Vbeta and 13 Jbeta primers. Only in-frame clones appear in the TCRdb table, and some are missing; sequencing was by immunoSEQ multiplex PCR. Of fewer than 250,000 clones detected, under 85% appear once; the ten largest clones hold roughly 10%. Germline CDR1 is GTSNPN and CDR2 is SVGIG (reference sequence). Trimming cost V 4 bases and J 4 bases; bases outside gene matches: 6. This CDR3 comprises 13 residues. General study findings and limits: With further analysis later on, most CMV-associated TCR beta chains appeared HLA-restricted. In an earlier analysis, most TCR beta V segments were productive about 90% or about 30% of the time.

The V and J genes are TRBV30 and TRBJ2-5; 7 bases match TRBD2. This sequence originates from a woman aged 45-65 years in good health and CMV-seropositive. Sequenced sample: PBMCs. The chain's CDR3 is CAWTSSGGETQYF. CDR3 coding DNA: TGTGCCTGGACCTCTAGCGGCGGAGAGACCCAGTACTTC.